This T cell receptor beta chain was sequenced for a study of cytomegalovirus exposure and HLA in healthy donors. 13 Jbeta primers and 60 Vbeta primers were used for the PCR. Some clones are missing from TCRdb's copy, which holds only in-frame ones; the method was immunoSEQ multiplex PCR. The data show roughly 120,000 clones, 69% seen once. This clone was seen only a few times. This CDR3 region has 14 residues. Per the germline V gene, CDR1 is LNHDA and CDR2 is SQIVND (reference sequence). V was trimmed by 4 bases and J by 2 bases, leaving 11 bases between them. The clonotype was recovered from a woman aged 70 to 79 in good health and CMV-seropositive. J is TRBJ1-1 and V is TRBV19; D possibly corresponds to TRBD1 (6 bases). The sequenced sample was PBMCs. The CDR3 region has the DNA TGTGCCAGTAGTACCCTACAGGGAAACACTGAAGCTTTCTTT. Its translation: CASSTLQGNTEAFF.